These T cell receptor beta chains were read from a single sample in a study of cytomegalovirus exposure and HLA in healthy donors. TCRdb's table, derived via immunoSEQ multiplex PCR, lists solely in-frame clones and lacks some. The sample totals approximately 100,000 clones. Sequenced sample: PBMCs. The receptors derive from a man aged 50-59 years in good health and CMV-seronegative. Both conserved end residues are part of each CDR3. D genes are given only for firm matches.

. TRBJ2-1 TRBV7-9 CASALPGGYNEQFF TGTGCCAGCGCCTTGCCCGGCGGCTACAATGAGCAGTTCTTC
. TRBJ1-1 TRBV5-5 CASSLGQEKAFF TGTGCCAGCAGCTTGGGACAGGAGAAAGCTTTCTTT
. TRBJ1-3 TRBV19 CASSILSGSSGNTIYF TGTGCCAGTAGTATTTTGAGCGGGAGCTCTGGAAACACCATATATTTT
TRBD1 TRBJ1-6 TRBV6-5 CASSSWTGESPLHF TGTGCCAGCAGTTCATGGACAGGGGAATCACCCCTCCACTTT
. TRBJ2-4 TRBV7-2 CASSLVGLENIQYF TGTGCCAGCAGCTTAGTGGGTCTAGAAAACATTCAGTACTTC
TRBD2 TRBJ2-1 TRBV5-4 CASSLLAGGLNEQFF TGTGCCAGCAGCTTACTAGCGGGAGGGCTCAATGAGCAGTTCTTC
. TRBJ2-7 TRBV10-3 CAISRTVYEQYF TGTGCCATCAGCCGGACTGTTTACGAGCAGTACTTC
. TRBJ1-3 TRBV4-3 CASSQDRETTIYF TGCGCCAGCAGCCAAGACAGGGAAACCACCATATATTTT
. TRBJ2-7 TRBV2 CASSPGGYEQYF TGTGCCAGCAGTCCGGGTGGGTACGAGCAGTACTTC
. TRBJ1-4 TRBV5-1 CASSSGTTTNEKLFF TGCGCCAGCAGCTCCGGGACAACAACTAATGAAAAACTGTTTTTT
. TRBJ1-6 TRBV9 CASSATDNSPLHF TGTGCCAGCAGCGCAACAGATAATTCACCCCTCCACTTT
. TRBJ2-4 TRBV4-1 CASSHGLQSRGKNIQYF TGCGCCAGCAGCCATGGCCTACAGAGTCGGGGCAAAAACATTCAGTACTTC
. TRBJ2-7 TRBV11-3 CASSRSRGLYEQYF TGTGCCAGCAGCCGAAGCAGGGGCCTGTACGAGCAGTACTTC
TRBD2 TRBJ2-3 TRBV30 CAWSVRLGGRVTDTQYF TGTGCCTGGAGTGTTAGGCTAGGCGGGAGAGTAACAGATACGCAGTATTTT
TRBD2 TRBJ2-1 TRBV19 CASSTGLVSYNEQFF TGTGCCAGTAGTACCGGACTAGTCTCCTACAATGAGCAGTTCTTC
. TRBJ2-3 TRBV4-3 CASSQEGRGADTQYF TGCGCCAGCAGCCAAGAGGGCAGGGGGGCAGATACGCAGTATTTT
TRBD2 TRBJ2-5 TRBV4-3 CASSQDLRSGGQTQYF TGCGCCAGCAGCCAAGATCTTAGGAGCGGGGGGCAGACCCAGTACTTC
. TRBJ2-3 TRBV5-4 CASSLAVLKTDTQYF TGTGCCAGCAGCTTGGCGGTACTAAAAACAGATACGCAGTATTTT
. TRBJ1-1 TRBV5-4 CASSLTDMNTEAFF TGTGCCAGCAGCTTGACAGATATGAACACTGAAGCTTTCTTT
TRBD1 TRBJ1-2 TRBV29-1 CSVEPGQGAGYTF TGCAGCGTTGAACCGGGACAGGGCGCCGGCTACACCTTC
. TRBJ2-5 TRBV29-1 CSVEEGRGRAQYF TGCAGCGTTGAAGAAGGCAGGGGAAGGGCCCAGTACTTC
. TRBJ1-5 TRBV4-2 CASSQDIRFSNQPQHF TGTGCCAGCAGCCAAGATATCCGTTTTAGCAATCAGCCCCAGCATTTT
. TRBJ1-1 TRBV6-5 CASRRQANTEAFF TGTGCCAGCAGGCGACAGGCCAACACTGAAGCTTTCTTT
. TRBJ2-1 TRBV30 CAWSGYRVGEQFF TGTGCCTGGAGTGGTTACAGGGTTGGTGAGCAGTTCTTC
. TRBJ1-2 TRBV7-6 CASSLEQGPNYGYTF TGTGCCAGCAGCTTAGAACAGGGCCCTAACTATGGCTACACCTTC
. TRBJ1-6 TRBV6-6 CASNRDAGGKNSPLHF TGTGCCAGCAACCGGGACGCTGGGGGCAAGAATTCACCCCTCCACTTT
. TRBJ1-1 TRBV18 CASSPESGNTEAFF TGTGCCAGCTCACCGGAGTCCGGGAACACTGAAGCTTTCTTT
TRBD1 TRBJ2-3 TRBV28 CASSLGTGLADTQYF TGTGCCAGCAGTTTAGGGACAGGGCTTGCAGATACGCAGTATTTT
. TRBJ1-2 TRBV6-5 CASSYSRGFGYTF TGTGCCAGCAGTTACTCGAGAGGGTTTGGCTACACCTTC
TRBD2 TRBJ2-7 TRBV10-2 CASKAGLSSYEQYF TGCGCCAGCAAAGCGGGGCTAAGCTCCTACGAGCAGTACTTC
. TRBJ2-5 TRBV5-1 CASSQGTQETQYF TGCGCCAGCAGCCAAGGGACTCAAGAGACCCAGTACTTC
. TRBJ1-6 TRBV5-1 CASSLVSRGNSPLHF TGCGCCAGCAGCTTGGTTTCCAGGGGAAATTCACCCCTCCACTTT
. TRBJ2-7 TRBV6-4 CASSEGTERYSYEQYF TGTGCCAGCAGTGAAGGTACGGAGCGATATAGCTACGAGCAGTACTTC
TRBD2 TRBJ2-3 TRBV4-1 CASSQLPGTSGRIDTQYF TGCGCCAGCAGCCAACTTCCCGGGACTAGCGGGAGGATAGATACGCAGTATTTT
. TRBJ1-1 TRBV5-6 CASSLNYGVNTEAFF TGTGCCAGCAGCCTAAATTACGGGGTAAACACTGAAGCTTTCTTT
TRBD1 TRBJ2-7 TRBV4-3 CASSRDRTYEQYF TGCGCCAGCAGCCGGGACAGAACCTACGAGCAGTACTTC
. TRBJ1-2 TRBV19 CASSIWSRNYGYTF TGTGCCAGCAGTATTTGGTCACGGAACTATGGCTACACCTTC
. TRBJ1-5 TRBV9 CASSGGTPNQPQHF TGTGCCAGCAGCGGCGGGACTCCCAATCAGCCCCAGCATTTT